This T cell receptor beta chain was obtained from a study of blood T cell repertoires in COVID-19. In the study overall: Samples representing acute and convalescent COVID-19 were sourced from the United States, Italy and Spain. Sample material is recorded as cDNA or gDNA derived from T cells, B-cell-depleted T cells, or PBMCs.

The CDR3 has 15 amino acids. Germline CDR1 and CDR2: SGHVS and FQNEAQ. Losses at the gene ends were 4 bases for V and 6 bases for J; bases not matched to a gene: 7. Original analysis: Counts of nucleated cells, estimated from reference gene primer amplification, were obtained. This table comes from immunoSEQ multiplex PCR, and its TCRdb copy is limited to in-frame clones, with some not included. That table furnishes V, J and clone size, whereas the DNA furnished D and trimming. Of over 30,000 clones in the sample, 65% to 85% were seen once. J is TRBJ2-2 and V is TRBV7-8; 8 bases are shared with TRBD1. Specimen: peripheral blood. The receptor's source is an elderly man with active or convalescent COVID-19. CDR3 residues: CASSSHRGVAGELFF. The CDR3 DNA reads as TGTGCCAGCAGCTCCCACAGGGGGGTAGCCGGGGAGCTGTTTTTT.